This T cell receptor beta chain was profiled in a study of T cell changes during pregnancy in multiple sclerosis. Germline CDR1 reads SQVTM; CDR2 reads ANQGSEA. V trimming: 5 bases; J trimming: 3 bases; junction bases outside the gene matches: 0. This CDR3 has 11 residues. The method was immunoSEQ multiplex PCR; TCRdb's version includes in-frame clones alone and lacks a portion of them. This sample carries 40,000 or so clones, about 92% of them seen once, and the ten largest clones take approximately 8.6%. This chain links TRBV29-1 with TRBJ2-7; 8 nucleotides match TRBD2. This clonotype was sampled from a female donor with multiple sclerosis, enrolled in a pregnancy study. Specimen: CD8+ T cells from peripheral blood mononuclear cells, collected in the third trimester of pregnancy. CDR3 nucleotides: TGCAGCGTTCGGGAGGGCTACGAGCAGTACTTC. Its translation: CSVREGYEQYF.